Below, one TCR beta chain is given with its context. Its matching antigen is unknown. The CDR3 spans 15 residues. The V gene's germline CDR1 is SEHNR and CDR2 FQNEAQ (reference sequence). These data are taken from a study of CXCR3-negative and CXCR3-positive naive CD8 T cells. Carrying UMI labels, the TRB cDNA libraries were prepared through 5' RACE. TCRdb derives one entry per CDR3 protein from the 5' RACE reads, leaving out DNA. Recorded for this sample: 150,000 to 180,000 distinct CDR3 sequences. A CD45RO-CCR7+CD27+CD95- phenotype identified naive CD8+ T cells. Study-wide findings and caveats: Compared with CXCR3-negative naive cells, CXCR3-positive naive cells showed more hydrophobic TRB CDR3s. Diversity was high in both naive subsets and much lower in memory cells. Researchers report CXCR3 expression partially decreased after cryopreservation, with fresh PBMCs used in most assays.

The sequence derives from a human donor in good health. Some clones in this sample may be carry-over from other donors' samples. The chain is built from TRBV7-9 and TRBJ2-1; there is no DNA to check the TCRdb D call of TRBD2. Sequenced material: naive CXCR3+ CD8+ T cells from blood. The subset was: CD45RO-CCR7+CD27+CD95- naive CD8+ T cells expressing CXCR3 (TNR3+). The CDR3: CASSSGLAGYNEQFF.